The rows below give T cell receptor beta chains drawn from one sample of a study of T-cell reconstitution after alpha-beta-depleted transplantation in children. One entry per CDR3 protein, called by TCRdb with MiXCR from the PCR reads. The sample lists hundreds of thousands of distinct CDR3 sequences, roughly 8.2% seen once, with roughly 5.8% in the top ten. Sequencing used PBMCs, mostly from graft donor cells, obtained 180 days after TCRalphabeta/CD19-depleted stem cell transplant. The receptor set was obtained from a male patient younger than 18 who had a stem cell transplant for acute lymphoblastic leukemia, so the T cells may come from the graft donor. Both conserved end residues are trimmed from each CDR3. Expanded clones are given a class, and other clones once, few, many or no size at all.

v_gene	j_gene	abundance	CDR3aa
TRBV4-2	TRBJ1-5	few	ASSQSPPGQVNQPQH
TRBV29-1	TRBJ2-7	many	SVGRSSYEQY
TRBV24-1	TRBJ1-5	many	ATGQGEQPQH
TRBV18	TRBJ1-1	few	ASSPGGRMGTEAF
TRBV28	TRBJ2-2	many	ASTVAGEAGELF
TRBV5-1	TRBJ2-1	few	ASSLRDQYNEQF
TRBV10-3	TRBJ2-5	many	AISELGGGAQETQY
TRBV5-1	TRBJ2-2	many	ASRLGQDNTGELF
TRBV11-2	TRBJ2-7	.	ASSPAVGSSREQY
TRBV19	TRBJ1-5	many	ASRAGIINQPQH
TRBV7-9	TRBJ1-5	few	ASSLEGGGSQPQH
TRBV29-1	TRBJ2-7	many	SVIPPRTGTSYEQY
TRBV11-1	TRBJ2-1	many	ASSLFGRGLAGYNEQF
TRBV10-3	TRBJ2-7	many	AISDPTGSYEQY
TRBV28	TRBJ1-5	many	ASSLFAQSQPQH
TRBV20-1	TRBJ2-4	many	SPLSPSGIQY
TRBV10-3	TRBJ2-1	many	AISEWDRYNEQF